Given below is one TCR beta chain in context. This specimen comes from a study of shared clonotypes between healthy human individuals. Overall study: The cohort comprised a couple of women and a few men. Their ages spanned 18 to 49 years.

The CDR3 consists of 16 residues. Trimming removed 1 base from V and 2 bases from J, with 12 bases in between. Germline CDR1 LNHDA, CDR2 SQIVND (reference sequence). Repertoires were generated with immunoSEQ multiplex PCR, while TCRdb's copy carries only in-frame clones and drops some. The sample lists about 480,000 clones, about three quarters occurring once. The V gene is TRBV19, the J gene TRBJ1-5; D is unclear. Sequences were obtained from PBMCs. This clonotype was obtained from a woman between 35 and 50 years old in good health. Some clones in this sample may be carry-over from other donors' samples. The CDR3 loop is CASSIVDPGGNQPQHF. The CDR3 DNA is TGTGCCAGTAGTATAGTCGACCCCGGAGGCAATCAGCCCCAGCATTTT.